Presented here are 23 T cell receptor beta chains from one specimen sequenced in a study of CD4 T cell repertoires in COVID-19. Some clones are missing from TCRdb's copy, which holds only in-frame ones; the method was immunoSEQ multiplex PCR. The sample includes approximately 75,000 clones, 80% to 90% seen only once; the top ten take 0.45% to 0.6%. The source material was CD4+ T cells from peripheral blood, sampled after recovery from COVID-19. The receptors derive from a human donor who had COVID-19.

This chain links TRBV7-9 with TRBJ1-3; the D gene is possibly TRBD1 (5 bases). The V end lost 1 base, the J end lost 4 bases, and 8 bases lay between the germline ends. Germline lookup yields CDR1 SEHNR and CDR2 FQNEAQ (reference sequence). The CDR3 spans 14 residues. The CDR3 nucleotides are TGTGCCAGCAGCTTAGACAGGATAGGAAACACCATATATTTT. Translating gives CASSLDRIGNTIYF.

The chain links TRBV6-5 to TRBJ2-7; 8 bases align to TRBD2. Germline CDR1 reads MNHEY; CDR2 reads SVGAGI. The CDR3 covers 11 residues. Germline trimming cut 5 bases from V and 7 bases from J; bases unmatched to any gene: 1. This CDR3 is CASSREGEQYF. In nucleotides, the CDR3 is TGTGCCAGCAGTCGGGAGGGAGAGCAGTACTTC.

This sequence joins TRBV28 and TRBJ1-2; tentatively, D is TRBD1 (5 bases). Germline V gene data show CDR1 as MDHEN and CDR2 as SYDVKM. The CDR3 loop spans 13 amino acids. V lost 3 bases to trimming and J lost 7 bases, with 12 bases between them. DNA for the CDR3: TGTGCCAGCAGTTTCCCGACAGTGGTTGGCTACACCTTC. As protein: CASSFPTVVGYTF.

The chain combines TRBV20-1 with TRBJ1-5; no definite D call. Germline loops: CDR1 DFQATT, CDR2 SNEGSKA (reference sequence). The CDR3 loop spans 10 amino acids. V lost 5 bases and J 7 bases, leaving 6 bases between the germline ends. As DNA, the CDR3 is TGCAGTGCTCTAGGGCAGCCCCAGCATTTT. It encodes CSALGQPQHF.

V usage is TRBV15 and J usage is TRBJ2-5; D uncertain. Germline CDR1 is LNHNV and CDR2 is YYDKDF (reference sequence). V lost 1 base, J lost 4 bases, and 7 bases lay in between. CDR3 length equals 13 residues. The CDR3 here is CATSRAPLETQYF. DNA of the CDR3: TGTGCCACCAGCAGAGCACCCCTAGAGACCCAGTACTTC.

V usage is TRBV5-1 and J usage is TRBJ2-5, with D possibly matching TRBD2 (6 bases). Per the germline V gene, CDR1 is SGHRS and CDR2 is YFSETQ. The V end was cut by 4 bases, the J end by 5 bases, with 9 bases between. This CDR3 is 12 amino acids long. Here the CDR3 reads CASSRLDETQYF. CDR3 nucleotides: TGCGCCAGCAGCCGACTAGACGAGACCCAGTACTTC.

This chain joins TRBV18 and TRBJ2-2, with D unresolved. With 2 bases removed from V and 8 bases from J, the gap between germline ends came to 9 bases. The CDR3 contains 13 residues. CDR1 is KGHSH, CDR2 LQKENI, per germline. As DNA, the CDR3 is TGTGCCAGCTCACCAGAAGGCCCTGGGGAGCTGTTTTTT. Its translation: CASSPEGPGELFF.

The CDR3 DNA reads TGTGCCAGCAGCTTAGGCGCAACTAATGAAAAACTGTTTTTT. Its protein is CASSLGATNEKLFF. The gene calls are TRBV7-9 and TRBJ1-4; no clear D. Trimming shortened V by 1 base and J by 0 bases, and 3 bases separated the two germline ends. CDR3 length: 14 amino acids. The germline CDR1 and CDR2 sequences are SEHNR and FQNEAQ (reference sequence).

The rearrangement links TRBV6-1 to TRBJ1-3; D might be TRBD1 (5 bases). CDR3 length: 16 residues. Germline loops: CDR1 MNHNS, CDR2 SASEGT. V was cut by 4 bases and J by 0 bases, with 13 bases left in between. For the CDR3, the DNA is TGTGCCAGCAGTGTCGCAGGGTCGAGCTCTGGAAACACCATATATTTT. This codes for CASSVAGSSSGNTIYF.

This chain links TRBV7-2 with TRBJ2-3; D not certain. Trimming removed 7 bases from V and 5 bases from J, with 7 bases in between. Germline CDR1 and CDR2: SGHTA and FQGNSA. This CDR3 has 11 amino acids. This chain's CDR3 is CASTLRDTQYF. The DNA of the CDR3 is TGTGCCAGCACCCTGAGAGATACGCAGTATTTT.

The chain joins TRBV28 to TRBJ2-7, with 7 bases lining up with TRBD1. Germline V CDR1 and CDR2: MDHEN, SYDVKM. V shed 8 bases, J shed 2 bases, and the junction held 6 bases outside the gene matches. The CDR3 contains 13 residues. The DNA for the CDR3 is TGTGCCAGCGTAGACAGGGCCACCTACGAGCAGTACTTC. Its protein is CASVDRATYEQYF.

The chain couples TRBV18 to TRBJ2-6, with a possible D match to TRBD1 (5 bases). Germline V CDR1 and CDR2: KGHSH, LQKENI. The length of the CDR3 is 17 residues. Trimming removed 6 bases from V and 0 bases from J, with 15 bases in between. CDR3 amino acids: CASSLLLDNSGANVLTF. The CDR3 nucleotides read TGTGCCAGCTCCCTGCTTCTGGACAACTCTGGGGCCAACGTCCTGACTTTC.

The chain carries TRBV9 and TRBJ1-4; 9 nucleotides match TRBD1. Trimming at V came to 5 bases and at J to 8 bases, leaving 10 bases not matched to a gene. Germline lookup yields CDR1 SGDLS and CDR2 YYNGEE. The CDR3 has 15 amino acids. CDR3 in amino acids: CASSYRQGVEEKLFF. The CDR3 nucleotides read TGTGCCAGCAGTTACCGACAGGGGGTTGAAGAAAAACTGTTTTTT.

This clone has a handful of counts. The chain couples TRBV27 to TRBJ2-7, with 10 positions matching TRBD1. The J segment lost 3 bases and the V segment lost 5 bases, leaving 7 bases of the junction unmatched. The CDR3 consists of 15 residues. The germline gives CDR1 MNHEY, CDR2 SMNVEV (reference sequence). CDR3 sequence reads: CASSHGDRGFYEQYF. The CDR3 DNA reads as TGTGCCAGCAGTCACGGGGACAGGGGTTTCTACGAGCAGTACTTC.

This chain links TRBV5-6 with TRBJ2-7; 8 bases align to TRBD1. The CDR3 runs 16 residues. Germline V gives CDR1 SGHDT, CDR2 YYEEEE. After removal of 2 bases from V and 3 bases from J, the junction contained 10 bases not matched to a gene. CDR3 region: CASSLPRQGLNYEQYF. Here the CDR3 DNA reads TGTGCCAGCAGCTTACCTCGACAGGGGCTAAACTACGAGCAGTACTTC. Drawing the rest from reference TRBV5-6 and TRBJ2-7, the complete variable domain is DAGVTQSPTHLIKTRGQQVTLRCSPKSGHDTVSWYQQALGQGPQFIFQYYEEEERQRGNFPDRFSGHQFPNYSSELNVNALLLGDSALYLCASSLPRQGLNYEQYFGPGTRLTVT.

This chain joins TRBV7-9 and TRBJ2-5; D might be TRBD1 (6 bases). Germline-derived CDR1 and CDR2 are SEHNR and FQNEAQ (reference sequence). The CDR3 consists of 14 residues. V lost 3 bases, J lost 2 bases, and 10 bases lay in between. CDR3 amino acids: CASSFGDRQETQYF. The CDR3 DNA reads TGTGCCAGCAGCTTCGGTGACAGGCAAGAGACCCAGTACTTC.

V gene TRBV28 combines with J gene TRBJ1-2; 7 nucleotides match TRBD1. This CDR3 comprises 16 residues. V was clipped by 7 bases and J by 5 bases; unmatched bases: 16. Germline CDR1 is MDHEN and CDR2 is SYDVKM. This CDR3 is CASKGAGWSWGYGYTF. CDR3 nucleotide sequence: TGTGCCAGCAAGGGGGCGGGATGGAGTTGGGGTTATGGCTACACCTTC.

This clone was recorded once. This sequence joins TRBV7-9 and TRBJ1-5; no clear D. The germline V gene encodes CDR1 SEHNR and CDR2 FQNEAQ (reference sequence). Between the trimmed V and J ends, which lost 2 bases and 7 bases, there was a span of 12 bases. CDR3 length equals 14 residues. The CDR3 here is CASSLSSAQQPQHF. CDR3 nucleotides: TGTGCCAGCAGCTTATCGTCAGCTCAACAGCCCCAGCATTTT.

This rearrangement joins TRBV5-1 to TRBJ2-3; 10 bases agree with TRBD2. This CDR3 region has 14 residues. Per the germline V gene, CDR1 is SGHRS and CDR2 is YFSETQ. J gave up 6 bases and V 4 bases, and 5 bases lay outside the gene matches. The CDR3 spells CASSPSGGADTQYF. DNA for the CDR3: TGCGCCAGCAGCCCGAGCGGGGGGGCGGATACGCAGTATTTT.

This clone was recorded a few times. The V call is TRBV3-1 (or the pseudogene TRBV3-2), the J call TRBJ2-1; 10 bases align to TRBD2. The CDR3 covers 16 residues. Germline V lookup: CDR1 LGHDT, CDR2 YNNKEL (reference sequence). V lost 3 bases and J lost 4; bases outside the gene matches: 6. The CDR3 is CASSHPGTSEYNEQFF. DNA for the CDR3: TGTGCCAGCAGCCACCCCGGGACTAGCGAATACAATGAGCAGTTCTTC.

In its sample, this clone was seen a few times. This chain joins TRBV19 and TRBJ1-4, with 10 positions matching TRBD1. Germline V lookup: CDR1 LNHDA, CDR2 SQIVND (reference sequence). V dropped 5 bases and J dropped 5; count of bases not matched to a gene: 14. The CDR3 totals 18 residues. The DNA for the CDR3 is TGTGCCAGTAGTTCCCGGGACAGGGGCCTTACTTTCAATGAAAAACTGTTTTTT. It encodes CASSSRDRGLTFNEKLFF.

The V and J genes are TRBV28 and TRBJ2-5; D is unresolved. Germline lookup yields CDR1 MDHEN and CDR2 SYDVKM. The CDR3 sequence is 14 residues long. V was cut by 6 bases and J by 4 bases, with 15 bases left in between. The CDR3 coding sequence is TGTGCCAGCAGCTCGACCCACGTAGGAGAGACCCAGTACTTC. This sequence encodes CASSSTHVGETQYF.

The rearrangement links TRBV7-2 to TRBJ1-3; D unclear. Per germline, CDR1 SGHTA and CDR2 FQGNSA. The CDR3 is made up of 17 amino acids. The V end lost 5 bases, the J end lost 0 bases, and 17 bases lay between the germline ends. The CDR3 DNA reads TGTGCCAGCAGCGGCGGACGGGCGGCGAGCTCTGGAAACACCATATATTTT. As protein: CASSGGRAASSGNTIYF.